The 26 T cell receptor beta chains in this list originate from one sample, sequenced in a study of somatic mutations in cytotoxic T cells in rheumatoid arthritis listed by TCRdb under 2017. Receptor amplification or capture employed the immunoSEQ multiplex PCR assay. Held by TCRdb, this immuneACCESS table contains in-frame sequences only and omits some clones. Under half of the omission traces to an unresolved V gene where checked; the cause of the rest is unknown. This sample is represented by around 15,000 clones; 82% of them were singletons. The top ten constitute 29% of the sample. Sequenced material: CD8+ T cells sorted from blood. These receptors were collected from an adult with rheumatoid arthritis.

The V call is TRBV4-1, the J call TRBJ2-7; 7 bases line up with TRBD2. V was clipped by 2 bases and J by 7 bases; unmatched bases: 5. The length of the CDR3 is 13 residues. Germline CDR1 and CDR2: MGHRA and YSYEKL. The CDR3 DNA sequence: TGCGCCAGCAGCCAATTCCCGGGGGGTGAGCAGTACTTC. It specifies CASSQFPGGEQYF.

This chain uses TRBV9 with TRBJ2-1; TRBD2 is a possible D gene (6 bases). The length of the CDR3 is 16 residues. V shed 3 bases and J shed 5 bases, with 18 bases lying between them. Per the germline V gene, CDR1 is SGDLS and CDR2 is YYNGEE. CDR3 in DNA: TGTGCCAGCAGCGCCGAAAAGAGCGGCGGGAACAATGAGCAGTTCTTC. It codes for CASSAEKSGGNNEQFF.

V usage is TRBV19 and J usage is TRBJ2-2, with 7 positions matching TRBD1. The germline CDR1 and CDR2 sequences are LNHDA and SQIVND (reference sequence). V was clipped by 5 bases and J by 11 bases; unmatched bases: 5. The CDR3 extends over 12 amino acids. CDR3 coding DNA: TGTGCCAGTAGTCCGACAGGGATAGAGCTGTTTTTT. It translates to CASSPTGIELFF.

The chain uses TRBV7-3 and TRBJ2-3; TRBD2 matches 11 bases. The CDR3 has 13 residues. V shed 9 bases and J 2 bases; nucleotides not matched to a gene: 1. Germline V gene lookup returns CDR1 SGHTA and CDR2 FQGTGA. This chain's CDR3 is CASSGGDTDTQYF. The CDR3 bases are TGTGCCAGTAGCGGGGGGGACACAGATACGCAGTATTTT.

The CDR3 sequence: CASSLLFGQGTGELFF. For the CDR3, the DNA is TGCGCCAGCAGCTTATTGTTCGGGCAGGGCACCGGGGAGCTGTTTTTT. The chain has TRBV5-1 and TRBJ2-2; possibly TRBD1 for D (5 bases). Germline V gene sequence: CDR1 SGHRS, CDR2 YFSETQ. Deletions cut 2 bases from V and 4 bases from J, with 15 bases between. This CDR3 comprises 16 residues.

This clone was counted once. The chain employs TRBV7-9 and TRBJ2-1, with 7 bases lining up with TRBD2. CDR3 length equals 14 residues. Germline CDR1 SEHNR, CDR2 FQNEAQ (reference sequence). Trimming took 5 bases from V and 1 from J; bases not matched to a gene: 2. The CDR3 nucleotides read TGTGCCAGCAGCGGCGGGAGTTCCTACAATGAGCAGTTCTTC. Amino acids: CASSGGSSYNEQFF. The variable domain in full, completed from reference TRBV7-9 and TRBJ2-1, reads DTGVSQNPRHKITKRGQNVTFRCDPISEHNRLYWYRQTLGQGPEFLTYFQNEAQLEKSRLLSDRFSAERPKGSFSTLEIQRTEQGDSAMYLCASSGGSSYNEQFFGPGTRLTVL.

This clone was detected only a few times. This chain uses TRBV4-1 with TRBJ1-6, with no clear D. V lost 1 base and J 9 bases, leaving 19 bases between the germline ends. This CDR3 spans 17 amino acids. Looked up from germline, CDR1 is MGHRA and CDR2 is YSYEKL. This chain's CDR3 is CASSQAHPWGVGSPLHF. CDR3 DNA sequence: TGCGCCAGCAGCCAAGCGCATCCTTGGGGTGTTGGTTCACCCCTCCACTTT.

This clone occurred a few times. The gene calls are TRBV7-9 and TRBJ2-2, with TRBD1 matching 8 bases. This CDR3 is 17 amino acids long. V lost 5 bases and J lost 3; bases outside the gene matches: 11. Looked up from germline, CDR1 is SEHNR and CDR2 is FQNEAQ (reference sequence). The CDR3 protein is CASSGRTGGSYTGELFF. The CDR3 DNA reads as TGTGCCAGCAGCGGAAGAACAGGGGGTTCTTACACCGGGGAGCTGTTTTTT.

With respect to this clone: A read error may produce the germline difference seen at one junction end. The chain joins TRBV19 to TRBJ2-1; D remains unclear. The CDR3 loop spans 11 amino acids. Looked up from germline, CDR1 is LNHDA and CDR2 is SQIVND (reference sequence). The DNA of the CDR3 is TGTGCCAGTAGTGACACCAGTCGCTGGCTCTTC. This translates into CASSDTSRWLF.

This clone was detected once. The chain links TRBV27 to TRBJ2-1; 9 bases are a match to TRBD2. Germline V lookup: CDR1 MNHEY, CDR2 SMNVEV (reference sequence). The CDR3 contains 15 residues. V was clipped by 2 bases and J by 7 bases; unmatched bases: 6. The CDR3 region is CASSLGASGTNEQFF. The CDR3 DNA reads as TGTGCCAGCAGTTTAGGGGCTAGCGGGACAAATGAGCAGTTCTTC.

Note on this clone: One end of the junction is discordant with germline, which a read error may explain. The chain has TRBV28 and TRBJ2-7; the D gene is possibly TRBD2 (6 bases). The germline CDR1 and CDR2 sequences are MDHEN and SYDVKM. The CDR3 runs to 11 residues. The CDR3 loop is CASSLGERARF. The CDR3 bases are TGTGCCAGCAGTTTAGGGGAGCGGGCAAGATTC.

About this clone itself: At one boundary the junction diverges from the germline segment, which might be a read error. The V gene is TRBV11-2, the J gene TRBJ2-7; D ambiguous. Germline CDR1 SGHAT, CDR2 FQNNGV. The CDR3 length is 9 residues. For the CDR3, the DNA is TGTGCCAGCAGCCCACGGCTCTCCTTC. Translating it yields CASSPRLSF.

As for this clone: Other nucleotide sequences from this sample produce the same CDR3. This chain joins TRBV27 and TRBJ1-5; D not resolved. In germline, CDR1 is MNHEY, CDR2 SMNVEV (reference sequence). The CDR3 loop spans 14 amino acids. Trimming took 5 bases from V and 1 from J, leaving 9 bases between them. CDR3 protein: CASSLGASNQPQHF. CDR3 DNA sequence: TGTGCCAGCAGTCTCGGAGCGAGCAATCAGCCCCAGCATTTT.

As concerns this clone: The CDR3 ends on some other residue instead of the conserved phenylalanine or tryptophan, so this is likely a read error. Because the CDR3's place on the DNA is in doubt, the DNA is left out and the CDR3 is given as listed by TCRdb. The rearrangement joins TRBV5-4 to TRBJ2-6; the table's D gene call, TRBD1, was not cross checked with the DNA. The CDR3 comprises 10 residues, both ends counted. The V gene's germline CDR1 is SGHNT and CDR2 YYREEE (reference sequence). CDR3 loop: CASSLVFYRY.

The chain carries TRBV18 and TRBJ1-1, with D possibly TRBD1 on 6 matching bases. This CDR3 is built from 15 residues. Germline loops: CDR1 KGHSH, CDR2 LQKENI. Trimming took off 2 bases at V and 4 bases at J, with 14 bases between the two ends. CDR3 sequence (DNA): TGTGCCAGCTCACCATCCGGGACAATCGGCACTGAAGCTTTCTTT. It translates to CASSPSGTIGTEAFF.

The CDR3 DNA reads as TGTGCCAGCAGCGCCGCTAGCGGGGGATGGTTGGCTACGCAGTATTTT. Protein product: CASSAASGGWLATQYF. The chain recombines TRBV9 with TRBJ2-3; 10 bases fit TRBD2. With V trimmed by 3 bases and J by 8 bases, 12 bases remained unmatched. This CDR3 has 16 residues. CDR1 SGDLS and CDR2 YYNGEE come from the germline V gene.

The chain recombines TRBV5-6 with TRBJ2-7; 10 bases match TRBD1. There are 15 residues in the CDR3. J was trimmed by 2 bases and V by 4 bases; bases with no gene match: 6. Per the germline V gene, CDR1 is SGHDT and CDR2 is YYEEEE. The CDR3 DNA reads as TGTGCCAGCAGCAGGGGACAGGGGAGGGCCTACGAGCAGTACTTC. This codes for CASSRGQGRAYEQYF.

J is TRBJ2-7 and V is TRBV7-9, with 8 positions matching TRBD2. V dropped 11 bases and J dropped 4; count of bases not matched to a gene: 7. There are 12 residues in the CDR3. The germline V gene encodes CDR1 SEHNR and CDR2 FQNEAQ (reference sequence). As DNA, the CDR3 is TGTGCCTCCCGCGGGGGGCCTTACGAGCAGTACTTC. This encodes CASRGGPYEQYF.

The chain couples TRBV7-9 to TRBJ2-1; D is uncertain. Germline-derived CDR1 and CDR2 are SEHNR and FQNEAQ (reference sequence). The CDR3 sequence is 14 residues long. Trimming shortened V by 3 bases and J by 7 bases, and 13 bases separated the two germline ends. This chain's CDR3 is CASSFTLSGNEQFF. Written as DNA, the CDR3 is TGTGCCAGCAGCTTCACCCTCTCTGGGAATGAGCAGTTCTTC.

The chain employs TRBV27 and TRBJ1-1; unclear D gene. Trimming left V 2 bases short and J 3 bases short, with 7 bases between. Germline assignment: CDR1 MNHEY and CDR2 SMNVEV (reference sequence). This CDR3 has 13 amino acids. The CDR3 nucleotides read TGTGCCAGCAGTTTAGTGGGCTACACTGAAGCTTTCTTT. Amino acid sequence: CASSLVGYTEAFF.

This rearrangement joins TRBV19 to TRBJ1-1; no firm D call. Germline values: CDR1 LNHDA, CDR2 SQIVND (reference sequence). The CDR3 covers 11 residues. Trimming removed 8 bases at V and 2 bases at J, with 6 bases between. The CDR3 sequence is CASAINTEAFF. The CDR3 DNA sequence: TGTGCCAGTGCTATTAACACTGAAGCTTTCTTT. Drawing the rest from reference TRBV19 and TRBJ1-1, the complete variable domain is DGGITQSPKYLFRKEGQNVTLSCEQNLNHDAMYWYRQDPGQGLRLIYYSQIVNDFQKGDIAEGYSVSREKKESFPLTVTSAQKNPTAFYLCASAINTEAFFGQGTRLTVV.

This rearrangement joins TRBV7-9 to TRBJ2-2; maybe TRBD1 (8 bases). Looked up from germline, CDR1 is SEHNR and CDR2 is FQNEAQ (reference sequence). V gave up 7 bases and J gave up 6 bases, with 15 bases separating them. The CDR3 runs 14 residues. This CDR3 is CASITGGAAGELFF. The CDR3 region has the DNA TGTGCCAGCATTACAGGGGGGGCAGCCGGGGAGCTGTTTTTT.

The rearrangement joins TRBV15 to TRBJ2-2; unclear D gene. The CDR3 covers 14 residues. V was shortened by 0 bases and J by 7 bases, with 9 bases between the two germline ends. Germline V gives CDR1 LNHNV, CDR2 YYDKDF (reference sequence). The CDR3: CATSRDSSVGELFF. In DNA form, the CDR3 reads TGTGCCACCAGCAGAGATTCAAGTGTCGGGGAGCTGTTTTTT.

The chain is built from TRBV4-3 and TRBJ2-7, with unresolved D. V shed 0 bases and J shed 2 bases, with 17 bases lying between them. Germline V CDR1 and CDR2: LGHNA, YSLEER. The CDR3 consists of 17 residues. The CDR3 loop reads CASSQETLGTAAYEQYF. In nucleotides, the CDR3 is TGCGCCAGCAGCCAAGAAACCCTGGGCACGGCAGCCTACGAGCAGTACTTC.

The V gene is TRBV7-9, the J gene TRBJ2-1; 7 nucleotides line up with TRBD2. The V gene's germline CDR1 is SEHNR and CDR2 FQNEAQ (reference sequence). The CDR3 extends over 13 amino acids. J was trimmed by 8 bases and V by 6 bases; bases with no gene match: 7. CDR3 amino acids: CASRPTSFDEQFF. In DNA, the CDR3 is TGTGCCAGCAGGCCGACTAGCTTCGATGAGCAGTTCTTC.

The chain links TRBV7-9 to TRBJ1-2; D ambiguous. V lost 1 base to trimming and J lost 0 bases, with 9 bases between them. CDR1 is SEHNR, CDR2 FQNEAQ, per germline (reference sequence). The CDR3 length is 15 residues. DNA for the CDR3: TGTGCCAGCAGCTTAGGGGTCAATCCTAACTATGGCTACACCTTC. Translating gives CASSLGVNPNYGYTF. Full variable domain (outside the CDR3, taken from reference TRBV7-9 and TRBJ1-2): DTGVSQNPRHKITKRGQNVTFRCDPISEHNRLYWYRQTLGQGPEFLTYFQNEAQLEKSRLLSDRFSAERPKGSFSTLEIQRTEQGDSAMYLCASSLGVNPNYGYTFGSGTRLTVV.